The subject of this entry is one T cell receptor beta chain. Its antigen is unidentified. Using immunoSEQ multiplex PCR, the repertoire was profiled, and TCRdb retains in-frame clones only, with some absent. Here the sample spans some 120,000 clones, about 91% being singletons. The data were taken from a study of T cell responses to AZD1222 COVID-19 vaccine. Study-level findings and limits: The peak T cell response came first, and repertoires were sampled only after it. Dominant CD4 TCR responses targeted spike regions 160-218 and 743-854. A mostly white British donor set with more females was recruited, and clonal diversity was possibly underestimated.

V was shortened by 5 bases and J by 5 bases, with 27 bases between the two germline ends. This CDR3 contains 19 residues. Germline V gives CDR1 PRHDT, CDR2 FYEKMQ (reference sequence). The rearrangement joins TRBV13 to TRBJ2-2; D unresolved. Material: peripheral blood, obtained on day 0 of AZD1222 vaccination. The receptor's source is an adult in good health. CDR3 region: CASSPHRTLSSVSTGELFF. As DNA, the CDR3 is TGTGCCAGCAGCCCCCATAGAACCCTTTCTAGTGTTAGTACCGGGGAGCTGTTTTTT.